The 2 T cell receptor beta chains given below trace back to one sample, sequenced in a study of T-cell reconstitution after alpha-beta-depleted transplantation in children (dated by TCRdb to 2016 to 2017). The library came from PCR. Sequencing was performed on an Illumina HiSeq 2500. TCR libraries were prepared with molecular barcoding, using unique molecular identifiers to normalize TCRbeta repertoire quantification. TCRdb itself trimmed the public reads at Q25 with fastp, ran MiXCR and retained productive beta chains. Each entry merges the rows of one CDR3 protein and shows their most common DNA and genes. This sample is represented by hundreds of thousands of distinct CDR3 sequences; about an eighth of them were singletons. 0.79% of the sample goes to the ten largest clones. The sample's treatment or condition, from its label and the paper: allogeneic hematopoietic cell transplantation with graft depleted of TCRalphabeta T cells and CD19 B cells.

Sample: PBMCs, taken before TCRalphabeta/CD19-depleted stem cell transplant. The origin of the receptors is a girl aged 2-10 years with congenital amegakaryocytic thrombocytopenia, due to receive a stem cell transplant.

This clonotype was seen ten or more times. The chain has TRBV12-5 and TRBJ2-7, with TRBD1 as a possible D gene (5 bases). The ends were cut back, 6 bases at V and 4 bases at J, with 10 bases in the middle. This CDR3 region has 12 residues. Per germline, CDR1 LGHNT and CDR2 FRNRAP. CDR3 DNA: TGTGCTAGTGGCCCGGACACTTACGAGCAGTACTTC. Its translation is CASGPDTYEQYF.

This clonotype was seen at least ten times. This chain links TRBV7-9 with TRBJ1-5; D is possibly TRBD1 (6 bases). Looked up from germline, CDR1 is SEHNR and CDR2 is FQNEAQ (reference sequence). The V gene lost 4 bases and the J gene lost 2 bases, with 9 bases spanning the gap. The CDR3 length is 14 residues. The CDR3, as DNA: TGTGCCAGCAGCTGGTCAGGGGGCAATCAGCCCCAGCATTTT. Translated, it gives CASSWSGGNQPQHF.